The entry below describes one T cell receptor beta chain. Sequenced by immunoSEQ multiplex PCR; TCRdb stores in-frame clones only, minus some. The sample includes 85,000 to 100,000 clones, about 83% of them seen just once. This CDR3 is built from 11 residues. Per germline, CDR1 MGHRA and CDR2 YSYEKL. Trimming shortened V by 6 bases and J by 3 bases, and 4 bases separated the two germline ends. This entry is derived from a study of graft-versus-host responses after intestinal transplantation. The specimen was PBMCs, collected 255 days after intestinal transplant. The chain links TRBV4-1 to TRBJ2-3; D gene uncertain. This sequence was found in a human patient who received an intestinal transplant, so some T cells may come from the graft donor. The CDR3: CASSMTDTQYF. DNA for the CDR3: TGCGCCAGCAGTATGACAGATACGCAGTATTTT.